One sample yielded the 9 T cell receptor beta chains listed below, sequenced in a study of T cell responses to AZD1222 COVID-19 vaccine. The method was immunoSEQ multiplex PCR; TCRdb's version includes in-frame clones alone and lacks a portion of them. The sample yields about 57,000 clones, 85% seen once. Here the sequenced sample was peripheral blood, taken on day 0 of AZD1222 vaccination. All receptors come from an adult in good health.

The gene calls are TRBV3-1 (or the pseudogene TRBV3-2) and TRBJ2-7, with TRBD2 matching over 10 bases. The CDR3 is made up of 15 amino acids. Germline-derived CDR1 and CDR2 are LGHDT and YNNKEL (reference sequence). Trimming at V came to 4 bases and at J to 7 bases, leaving 10 bases not matched to a gene. The CDR3 loop is CASSPSSGGLFEQYF. The DNA for the CDR3 is TGTGCCAGCAGCCCATCTAGCGGGGGCCTCTTTGAGCAGTACTTC.

This chain joins TRBV6-5 and TRBJ1-3; D gene ambiguous. Germline V gene sequence: CDR1 MNHEY, CDR2 SVGAGI. The V gene lost 6 bases and the J gene lost 3 bases, with 9 bases spanning the gap. CDR3 length equals 13 residues. As DNA, the CDR3 is TGTGCCAGCAGCCCCGTGGTTGGAAACACCATATATTTT. It yields the protein CASSPVVGNTIYF.

The CDR3 nucleotides read TGTGCCAGCGGAGCGGGACAGTTTAATGAAAAACTGTTTTTT. This codes for CASGAGQFNEKLFF. This chain links TRBV6-5 with TRBJ1-4; 7 bases are shared with TRBD1. The CDR3 consists of 14 residues. Germline V lookup: CDR1 MNHEY, CDR2 SVGAGI. The V segment lost 8 bases and the J segment 4 bases; nucleotides outside the gene matches: 7.

Turning to this clone: In the same sample, other DNA sequences code for this CDR3. The V gene is TRBV3-1 (or the pseudogene TRBV3-2), the J gene TRBJ2-7; D uncertain. The CDR3 covers 12 residues. Germline V gene data show CDR1 as LGHDT and CDR2 as YNNKEL (reference sequence). The germline V and J ends were trimmed by 1 base and 3 bases, with 4 bases remaining between them. CDR3 protein: CASSQVGYEQYF. The CDR3, as DNA: TGTGCCAGCAGCCAAGTAGGCTACGAGCAGTACTTC.

The V and J genes are TRBV7-2 and TRBJ1-5; tentative D call: TRBD1 (6 bases). This CDR3 has 17 amino acids. Trimming stripped 6 bases from V and 4 bases from J, with 22 bases between. CDR1 and CDR2 from the germline V gene are SGHTA and FQGNSA. CDR3 bases: TGTGCCAGCAGTGATCCGTGGGGGCGGAATGGTAATCAGCCCCAGCATTTT. It is translated as CASSDPWGRNGNQPQHF.

The chain has TRBV27 and TRBJ1-2; tentative D call: TRBD1 (6 bases). CDR1 is MNHEY, CDR2 SMNVEV, per germline (reference sequence). The CDR3 consists of 15 residues. Deletions cut 11 bases from V and 2 bases from J, with 21 bases between. The DNA for the CDR3 is TGTGCCGTCCGTTACCGAAGACAGGAAAACTATGGCTACACCTTC. It yields the protein CAVRYRRQENYGYTF.

V usage is TRBV9 and J usage is TRBJ2-7; no reliable D call. Germline V gene data show CDR1 as SGDLS and CDR2 as YYNGEE. The CDR3 has 14 residues. Trimming removed 0 bases at V and 3 bases at J, with 10 bases between. CDR3 amino acids: CASSVEPGYYEQYF. The CDR3 bases are TGTGCCAGCAGCGTAGAGCCAGGATACTACGAGCAGTACTTC.

This chain connects TRBV7-9 to TRBJ2-3, with TRBD1 matching 9 bases. Losses at the gene ends were 4 bases for V and 4 bases for J; bases not matched to a gene: 0. The germline V gene encodes CDR1 SEHNR and CDR2 FQNEAQ (reference sequence). The CDR3 has 13 residues. CDR3 nucleotide sequence: TGTGCCAGCAGCTGGGACAGGGCAGATACGCAGTATTTT. Its protein product is CASSWDRADTQYF.

The genes are TRBV7-9 and TRBJ1-2; D might be TRBD1 (6 bases). This CDR3 is 14 amino acids long. Germline V gene lookup returns CDR1 SEHNR and CDR2 FQNEAQ (reference sequence). The V end lost 3 bases, the J end lost 4 bases, and 12 bases lay between the germline ends. The CDR3 region has the DNA TGTGCCAGCAGCTTTTCAGGGGCCGTCTATGGCTACACCTTC. This gives the protein CASSFSGAVYGYTF.